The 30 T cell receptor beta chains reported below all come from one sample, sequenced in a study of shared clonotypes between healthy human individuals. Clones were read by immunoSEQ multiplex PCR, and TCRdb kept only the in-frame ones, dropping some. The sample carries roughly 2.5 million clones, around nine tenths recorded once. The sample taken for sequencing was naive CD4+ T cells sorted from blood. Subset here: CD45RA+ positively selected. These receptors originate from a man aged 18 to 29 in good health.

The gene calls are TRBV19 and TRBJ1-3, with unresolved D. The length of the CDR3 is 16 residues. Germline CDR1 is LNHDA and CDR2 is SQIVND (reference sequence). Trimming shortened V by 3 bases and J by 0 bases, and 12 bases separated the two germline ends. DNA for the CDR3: TGTGCCAGTAGTATCCAGTCGGTCGGCTCTGGAAACACCATATATTTT. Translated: CASSIQSVGSGNTIYF. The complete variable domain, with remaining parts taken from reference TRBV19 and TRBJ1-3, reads DGGITQSPKYLFRKEGQNVTLSCEQNLNHDAMYWYRQDPGQGLRLIYYSQIVNDFQKGDIAEGYSVSREKKESFPLTVTSAQKNPTAFYLCASSIQSVGSGNTIYFGEGSWLTVV.

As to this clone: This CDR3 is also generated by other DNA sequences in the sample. CDR3 loop: CASSRTSGTYEQYF. The CDR3 DNA reads TGTGCCAGCAGCCGGACTAGCGGGACTTACGAGCAGTACTTC. The chain has TRBV7-2 and TRBJ2-7; 12 bases align to TRBD2. Germline CDR1 and CDR2: SGHTA and FQGNSA. V lost 5 bases and J lost 4; bases outside the gene matches: 3. The CDR3 spans 14 residues.

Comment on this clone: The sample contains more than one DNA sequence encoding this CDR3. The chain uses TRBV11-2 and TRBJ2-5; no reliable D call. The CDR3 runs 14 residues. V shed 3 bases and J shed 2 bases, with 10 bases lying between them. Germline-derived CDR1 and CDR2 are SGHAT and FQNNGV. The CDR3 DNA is TGTGCCAGCAGCTTCACGTCGGATCAAGAGACCCAGTACTTC. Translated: CASSFTSDQETQYF.

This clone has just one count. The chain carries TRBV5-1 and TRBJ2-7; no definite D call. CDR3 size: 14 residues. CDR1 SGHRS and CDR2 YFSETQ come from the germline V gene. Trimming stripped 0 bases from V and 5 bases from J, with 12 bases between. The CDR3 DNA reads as TGCGCCAGCAGCTTGGGAGACCCGGGTAACGAGCAGTACTTC. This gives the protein CASSLGDPGNEQYF.

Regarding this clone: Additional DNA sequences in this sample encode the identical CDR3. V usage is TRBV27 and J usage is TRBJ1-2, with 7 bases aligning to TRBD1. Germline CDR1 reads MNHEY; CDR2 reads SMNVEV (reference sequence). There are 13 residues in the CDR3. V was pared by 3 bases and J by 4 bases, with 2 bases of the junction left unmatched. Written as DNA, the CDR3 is TGTGCCAGCAGTTTCAGGGGGGGCTATGGCTACACCTTC. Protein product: CASSFRGGYGYTF.

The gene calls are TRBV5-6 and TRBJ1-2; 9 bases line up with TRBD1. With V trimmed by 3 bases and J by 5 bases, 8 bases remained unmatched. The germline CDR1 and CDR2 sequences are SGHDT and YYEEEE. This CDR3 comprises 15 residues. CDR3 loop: CASSSPTGGGYGYTF. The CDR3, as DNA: TGTGCCAGCAGCTCCCCGACAGGGGGAGGTTATGGCTACACCTTC.

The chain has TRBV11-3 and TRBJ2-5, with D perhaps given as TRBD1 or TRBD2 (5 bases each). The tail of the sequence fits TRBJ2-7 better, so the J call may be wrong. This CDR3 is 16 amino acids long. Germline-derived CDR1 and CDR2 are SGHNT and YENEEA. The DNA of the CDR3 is TGTGCCAGCAGCTTGGGTACGGGACGATCGAACAACGAGCAGTACTTC. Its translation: CASSLGTGRSNNEQYF.

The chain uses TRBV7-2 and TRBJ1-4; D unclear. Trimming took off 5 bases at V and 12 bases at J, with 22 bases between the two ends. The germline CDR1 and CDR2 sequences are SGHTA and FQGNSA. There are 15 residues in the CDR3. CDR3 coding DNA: TGTGCCAGCAGCCCGGGGTCCGGGCAGCCAAGGGAACTGTTTTTT. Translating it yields CASSPGSGQPRELFF.

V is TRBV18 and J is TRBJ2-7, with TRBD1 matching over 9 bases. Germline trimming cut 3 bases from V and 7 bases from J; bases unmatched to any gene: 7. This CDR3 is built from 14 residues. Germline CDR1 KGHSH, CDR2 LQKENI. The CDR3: CASSPGQGTEEQYF. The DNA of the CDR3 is TGTGCCAGCTCACCGGGACAGGGAACAGAGGAGCAGTACTTC. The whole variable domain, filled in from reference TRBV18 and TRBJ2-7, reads NAGVMQNPRHLVRRRGQEARLRCSPMKGHSHVYWYRQLPEEGLKFMVYLQKENIIDESGMPKERFSAEFPKEGPSILRIQQVVRGDSAAYFCASSPGQGTEEQYFGPGTRLTVT.

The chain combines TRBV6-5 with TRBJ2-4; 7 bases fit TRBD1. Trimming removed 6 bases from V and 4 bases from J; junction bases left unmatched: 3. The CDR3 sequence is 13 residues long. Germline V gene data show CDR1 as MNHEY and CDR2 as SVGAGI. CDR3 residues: CASRKDRKNIQYF. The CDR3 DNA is TGTGCCAGCAGGAAGGACAGGAAAAACATTCAGTACTTC.

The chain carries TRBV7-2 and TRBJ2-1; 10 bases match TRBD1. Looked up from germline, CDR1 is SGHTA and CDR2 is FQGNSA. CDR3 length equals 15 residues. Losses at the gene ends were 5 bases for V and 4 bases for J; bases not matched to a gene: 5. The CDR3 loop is CASSPRDRGYNEQFF. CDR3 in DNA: TGTGCCAGCAGCCCCCGGGACAGGGGATACAATGAGCAGTTCTTC.

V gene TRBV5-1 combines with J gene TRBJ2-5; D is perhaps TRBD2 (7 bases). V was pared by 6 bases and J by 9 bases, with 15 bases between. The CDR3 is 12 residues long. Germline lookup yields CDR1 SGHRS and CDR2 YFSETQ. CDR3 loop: CASTGEGGAQYF. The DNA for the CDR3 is TGCGCCAGCACTGGTGAAGGGGGGGCCCAGTACTTC.

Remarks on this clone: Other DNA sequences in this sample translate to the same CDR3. CDR3 nucleotides: TGTGCCAGCACCCGGGGGGTGGAGACCCAGTACTTC. As protein: CASTRGVETQYF. This chain links TRBV2 with TRBJ2-5, with TRBD2 identical over 7 bases. Germline V gene data show CDR1 as SNHLY and CDR2 as FYNNEI. The CDR3 length is 12 residues. V was clipped by 7 bases and J by 5 bases; unmatched bases: 4.

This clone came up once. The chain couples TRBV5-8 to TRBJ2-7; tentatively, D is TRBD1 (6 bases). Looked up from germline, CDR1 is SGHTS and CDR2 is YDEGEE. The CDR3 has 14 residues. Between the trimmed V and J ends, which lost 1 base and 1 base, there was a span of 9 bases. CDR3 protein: CASSLTQGSYEQYF. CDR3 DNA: TGTGCCAGCAGCTTGACCCAGGGGTCCTACGAGCAGTACTTC.

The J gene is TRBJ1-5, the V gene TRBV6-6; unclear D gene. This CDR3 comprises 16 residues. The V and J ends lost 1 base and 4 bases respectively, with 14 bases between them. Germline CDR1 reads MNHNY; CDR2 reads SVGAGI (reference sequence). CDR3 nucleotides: TGTGCCAGCAGTTACTTTAGGACGGATGATAATCAGCCCCAGCATTTT. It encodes CASSYFRTDDNQPQHF.

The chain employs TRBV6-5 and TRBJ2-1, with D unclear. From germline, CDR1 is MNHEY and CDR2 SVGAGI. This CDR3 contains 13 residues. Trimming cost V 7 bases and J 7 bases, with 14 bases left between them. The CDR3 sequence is CASTERPRNEQFF. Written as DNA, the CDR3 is TGTGCCAGCACCGAAAGGCCACGGAATGAGCAGTTCTTC.

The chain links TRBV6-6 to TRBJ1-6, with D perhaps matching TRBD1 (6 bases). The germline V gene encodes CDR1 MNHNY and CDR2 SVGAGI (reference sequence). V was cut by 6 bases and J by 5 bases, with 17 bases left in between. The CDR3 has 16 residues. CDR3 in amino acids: CASSWGQGQDNSPLHF. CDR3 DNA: TGTGCCAGCAGCTGGGGCCAGGGACAAGATAATTCACCCCTCCACTTT.

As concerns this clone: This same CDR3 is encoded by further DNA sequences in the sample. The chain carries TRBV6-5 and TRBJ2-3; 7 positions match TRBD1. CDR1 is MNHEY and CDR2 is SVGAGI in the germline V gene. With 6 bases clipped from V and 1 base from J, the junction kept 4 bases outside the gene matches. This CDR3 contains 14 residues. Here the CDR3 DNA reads TGTGCCAGCAGCAGGGGGAGCGGCACAGATACGCAGTATTTT. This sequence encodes CASSRGSGTDTQYF.

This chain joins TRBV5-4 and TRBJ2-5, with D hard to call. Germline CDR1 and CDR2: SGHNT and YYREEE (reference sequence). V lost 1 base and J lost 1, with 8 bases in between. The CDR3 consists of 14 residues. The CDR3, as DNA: TGTGCCAGCAGCTTGTGGGCGGTCCAAGAGACCCAGTACTTC. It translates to CASSLWAVQETQYF. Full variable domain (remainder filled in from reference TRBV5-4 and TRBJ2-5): ETGVTQSPTHLIKTRGQQVTLRCSSQSGHNTVSWYQQALGQGPQFIFQYYREEENGRGNFPPRFSGLQFPNYSSELNVNALELDDSALYLCASSLWAVQETQYFGPGTRLLVL.

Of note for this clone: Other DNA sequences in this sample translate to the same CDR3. The CDR3 protein is CASSFPADYGYTF. CDR3 nucleotides: TGTGCCAGCAGCTTTCCCGCAGACTATGGCTACACCTTC. The chain carries TRBV5-6 and TRBJ1-2; D unresolved. The CDR3 is 13 amino acids. Trimming pared 2 bases from V and 3 bases from J, leaving 8 bases between. The V gene's germline CDR1 is SGHDT and CDR2 YYEEEE.

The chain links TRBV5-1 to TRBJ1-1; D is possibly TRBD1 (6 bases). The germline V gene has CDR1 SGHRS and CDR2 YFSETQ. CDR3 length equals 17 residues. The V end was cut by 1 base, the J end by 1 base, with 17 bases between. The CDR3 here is CASSLLVGGLANTEAFF. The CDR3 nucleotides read TGCGCCAGCAGCTTGTTAGTTGGGGGGCTGGCGAACACTGAAGCTTTCTTT.

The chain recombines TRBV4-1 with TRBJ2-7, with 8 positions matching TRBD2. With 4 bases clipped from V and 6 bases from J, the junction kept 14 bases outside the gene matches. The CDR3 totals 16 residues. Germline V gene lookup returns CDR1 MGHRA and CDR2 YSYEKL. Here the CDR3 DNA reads TGCGCCAGCAGCCGAGGAAGGGAGCGGGAGCGAGGCGAGCAGTACTTC. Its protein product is CASSRGRERERGEQYF.

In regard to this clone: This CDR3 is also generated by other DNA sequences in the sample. The CDR3 loop reads CAWRGSSYNEQFF. The DNA of the CDR3 is TGTGCCTGGCGGGGGAGCTCCTACAATGAGCAGTTCTTC. The genes are TRBV30 and TRBJ2-1; tentatively, D is TRBD2 (6 bases). Trimming cost V 5 bases and J 0 bases, with 8 bases left between them. This CDR3 spans 13 amino acids. CDR1 and CDR2 from the germline V gene are GTSNPN and SVGIG (reference sequence).

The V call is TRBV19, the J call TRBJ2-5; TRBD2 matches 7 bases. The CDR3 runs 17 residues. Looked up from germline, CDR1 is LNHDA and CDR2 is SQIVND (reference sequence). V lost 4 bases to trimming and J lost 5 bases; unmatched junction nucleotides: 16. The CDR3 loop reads CASSTRTRRFGLETQYF. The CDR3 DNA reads TGTGCCAGTAGTACCCGGACTAGGCGATTTGGATTGGAGACCCAGTACTTC.

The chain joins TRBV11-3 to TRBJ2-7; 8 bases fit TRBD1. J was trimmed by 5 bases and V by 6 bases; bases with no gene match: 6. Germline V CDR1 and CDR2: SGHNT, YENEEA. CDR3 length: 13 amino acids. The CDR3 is CASSPDRGNEQYF. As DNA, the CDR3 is TGTGCCAGCAGTCCCGACAGGGGAAACGAGCAGTACTTC.

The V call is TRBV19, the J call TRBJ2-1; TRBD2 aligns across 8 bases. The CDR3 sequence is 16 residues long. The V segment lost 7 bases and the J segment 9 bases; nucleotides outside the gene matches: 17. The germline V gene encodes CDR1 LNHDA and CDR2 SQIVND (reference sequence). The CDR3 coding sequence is TGTGCCAGTACCCACTCGGGGGGACTAGTGGATGGTGAGCAGTTCTTC. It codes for CASTHSGGLVDGEQFF.

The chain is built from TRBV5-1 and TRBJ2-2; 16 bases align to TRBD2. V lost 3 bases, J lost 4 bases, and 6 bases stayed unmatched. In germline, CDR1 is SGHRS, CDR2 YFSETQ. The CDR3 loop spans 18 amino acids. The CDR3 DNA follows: TGCGCCAGCAGCTCCGGGACTAGCGGGAGGGCTGGCACCGGGGAGCTGTTTTTT. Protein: CASSSGTSGRAGTGELFF. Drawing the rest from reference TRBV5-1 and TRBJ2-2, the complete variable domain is KAGVTQTPRYLIKTRGQQVTLSCSPISGHRSVSWYQQTPGQGLQFLFEYFSETQRNKGNFPGRFSGRQFSNSRSEMNVSTLELGDSALYLCASSSGTSGRAGTGELFFGEGSRLTVL.

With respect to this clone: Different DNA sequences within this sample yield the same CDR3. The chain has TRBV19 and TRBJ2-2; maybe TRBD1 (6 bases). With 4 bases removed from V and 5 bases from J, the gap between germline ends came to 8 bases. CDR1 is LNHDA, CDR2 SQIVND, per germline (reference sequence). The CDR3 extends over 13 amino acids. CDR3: CASSKGGTGELFF. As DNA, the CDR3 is TGTGCCAGTAGTAAAGGGGGAACCGGGGAGCTGTTTTTT.

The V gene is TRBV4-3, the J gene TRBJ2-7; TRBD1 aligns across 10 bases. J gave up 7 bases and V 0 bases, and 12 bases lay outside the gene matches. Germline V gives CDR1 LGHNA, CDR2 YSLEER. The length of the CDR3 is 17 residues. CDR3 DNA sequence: TGCGCCAGCAGCCAAGAAGGGTGGAGACAGGGGGCGGGGGAGCAGTACTTC. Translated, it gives CASSQEGWRQGAGEQYF.

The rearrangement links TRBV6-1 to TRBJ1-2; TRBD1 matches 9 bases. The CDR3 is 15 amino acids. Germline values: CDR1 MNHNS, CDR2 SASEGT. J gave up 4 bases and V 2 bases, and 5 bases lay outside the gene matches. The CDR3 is CASSETGTGSYGYTF. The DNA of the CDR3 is TGTGCCAGCAGTGAAACCGGGACAGGGAGCTATGGCTACACCTTC.